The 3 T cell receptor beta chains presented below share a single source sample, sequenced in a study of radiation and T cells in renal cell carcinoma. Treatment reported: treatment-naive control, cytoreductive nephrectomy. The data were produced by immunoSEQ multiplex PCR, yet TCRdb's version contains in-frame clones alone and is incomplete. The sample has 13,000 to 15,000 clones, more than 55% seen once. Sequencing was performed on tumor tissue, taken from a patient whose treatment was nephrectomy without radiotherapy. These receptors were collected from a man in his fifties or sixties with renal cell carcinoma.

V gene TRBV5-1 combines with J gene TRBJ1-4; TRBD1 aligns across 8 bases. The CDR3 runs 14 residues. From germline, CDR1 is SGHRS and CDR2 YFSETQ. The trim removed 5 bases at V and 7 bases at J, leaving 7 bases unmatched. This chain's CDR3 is CASSFGQGGEKLFF. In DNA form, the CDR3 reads TGCGCCAGCAGTTTTGGACAGGGTGGTGAAAAACTGTTTTTT.

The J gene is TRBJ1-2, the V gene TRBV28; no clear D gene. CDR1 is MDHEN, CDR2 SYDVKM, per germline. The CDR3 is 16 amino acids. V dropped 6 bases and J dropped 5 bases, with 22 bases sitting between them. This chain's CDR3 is CASRHPRQAVGYGYTF. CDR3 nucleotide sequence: TGTGCCAGCAGGCACCCCCGCCAGGCCGTGGGGTATGGCTACACCTTC.

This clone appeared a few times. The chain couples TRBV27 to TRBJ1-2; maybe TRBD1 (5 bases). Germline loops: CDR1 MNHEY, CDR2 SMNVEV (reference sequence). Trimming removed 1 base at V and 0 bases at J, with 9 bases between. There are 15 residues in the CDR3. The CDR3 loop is CASSLWSGANYGYTF. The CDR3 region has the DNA TGTGCCAGCAGTTTATGGTCGGGGGCTAACTATGGCTACACCTTC.